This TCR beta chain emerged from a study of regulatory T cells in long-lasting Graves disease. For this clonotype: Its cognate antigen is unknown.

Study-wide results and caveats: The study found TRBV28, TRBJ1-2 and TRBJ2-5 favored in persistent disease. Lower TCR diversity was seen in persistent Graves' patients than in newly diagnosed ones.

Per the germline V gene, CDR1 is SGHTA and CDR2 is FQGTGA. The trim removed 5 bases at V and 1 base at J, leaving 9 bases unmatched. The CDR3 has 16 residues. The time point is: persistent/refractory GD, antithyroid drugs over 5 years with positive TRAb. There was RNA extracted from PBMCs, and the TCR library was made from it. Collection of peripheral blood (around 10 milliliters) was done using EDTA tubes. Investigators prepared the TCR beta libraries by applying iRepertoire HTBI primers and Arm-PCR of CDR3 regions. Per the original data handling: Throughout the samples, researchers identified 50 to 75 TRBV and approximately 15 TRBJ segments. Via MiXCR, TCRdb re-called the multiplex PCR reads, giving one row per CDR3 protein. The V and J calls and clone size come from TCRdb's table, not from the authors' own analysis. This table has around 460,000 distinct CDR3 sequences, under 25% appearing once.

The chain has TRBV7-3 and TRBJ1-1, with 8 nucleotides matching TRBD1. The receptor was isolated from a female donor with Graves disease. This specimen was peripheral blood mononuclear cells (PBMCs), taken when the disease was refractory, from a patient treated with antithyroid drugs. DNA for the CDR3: TGTGCCAGCAGCGACATCTCCGGGACAGGGAACACTGAAGCTTTCTTT. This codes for CASSDISGTGNTEAFF. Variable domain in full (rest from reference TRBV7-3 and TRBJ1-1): GAGVSQTPSNKVTEKGKYVELRCDPISGHTALYWYRQSLGQGPEFLIYFQGTGAADDSGLPNDRFFAVRPEGSVSTLKIQRTERGDSAVYLCASSDISGTGNTEAFFGQGTRLTVV.